Presented here are 2 T cell receptor beta chains from one specimen sequenced in a study of blood T cell repertoires in COVID-19. Clones were sequenced by immunoSEQ multiplex PCR, and TCRdb holds only the in-frame ones, with some missing. The table includes around 310,000 clones, around 87% detected once. Sequencing used peripheral blood. The receptors derive from a woman aged 35 to 49 with COVID-19, enrolled during active disease.

V usage is TRBV6-5 and J usage is TRBJ2-5; 10 bases map to TRBD1. The V and J ends lost 6 bases and 9 bases, in that order; junction bases with no gene match: 10. CDR3 length: 14 residues. Per the germline V gene, CDR1 is MNHEY and CDR2 is SVGAGI. This CDR3 reads CASSGTGAGMAQYF. The CDR3 DNA is TGTGCCAGCAGCGGGACAGGGGCGGGCATGGCCCAGTACTTC.

The rearrangement joins TRBV5-5 to TRBJ1-1, with D possibly matching TRBD1 (5 bases). CDR3 length equals 14 residues. V lost 4 bases and J lost 6, with 16 bases in between. Per the germline V gene, CDR1 is SGHKS and CDR2 is YYEKEE (reference sequence). CDR3 in amino acids: CASSGGTGGAEAFF. CDR3 bases: TGTGCCAGCAGCGGAGGGACCGGAGGAGCTGAAGCTTTCTTT.